The 10 T cell receptor beta chains in this list originate from one sample, sequenced in a study of a mutant IDH1 vaccine in newly diagnosed glioma. These receptors have no known antigen. This table comes from immunoSEQ multiplex PCR, and its TCRdb copy is limited to in-frame clones, with some not included. The data hold 50,000 to 60,000 clones, with about 91% observed a single time. As for time point: week 11, during vaccination. Every single dose of the vaccine, 300 ug of mutant IDH1 20-mer peptide, came with topical imiquimod. This specimen consisted of PBMCs, obtained from a glioma patient whose treatment included an IDH1 peptide vaccine. The receptors derive from a middle-aged man with glioma.

This sequence joins TRBV18 and TRBJ1-2, with TRBD1 matching 9 bases. Losses at the gene ends were 2 bases for V and 3 bases for J; bases not matched to a gene: 1. This CDR3 contains 14 residues. Germline V lookup: CDR1 KGHSH, CDR2 LQKENI. In DNA, the CDR3 is TGTGCCAGCTCACCAGGACAGGGGCACTATGGCTACACCTTC. This codes for CASSPGQGHYGYTF.

The gene calls are TRBV2 and TRBJ2-7; a weak D match, TRBD1 (9 bases). Between the trimmed V and J ends, which lost 8 bases and 3 bases, there was a span of 17 bases. Germline values: CDR1 SNHLY, CDR2 FYNNEI. The CDR3 extends over 14 amino acids. This CDR3 reads CASSVAGQGYEQYF. The CDR3 bases are TGTGCCAGCTCTGTAGCGGGACAGGGCTACGAGCAGTACTTC. The variable domain in full, with the rest retrieved from reference TRBV2 and TRBJ2-7, is EPEVTQTPSHQVTQMGQEVILRCVPISNHLYFYWYRQILGQKVEFLVSFYNNEISEKSEIFDDQFSVERPDGSNFTLKIRSTKLEDSAMYFCASSVAGQGYEQYFGPGTRLTVT.

This clone was recorded a few times. The rearrangement uses TRBV27 and TRBJ2-2, with D possibly TRBD2 on 7 matching bases. V lost 0 bases and J lost 9, with 11 bases in between. Germline V CDR1 and CDR2: MNHEY, SMNVEV (reference sequence). This CDR3 contains 14 residues. CDR3 DNA: TGTGCCAGCAGTTTATCGAGGGGGGGCCGGGAGCTGTTTTTT. This sequence encodes CASSLSRGGRELFF.

The J gene is TRBJ1-1, the V gene TRBV9; a possible D gene is TRBD1 (5 bases). This CDR3 is 14 amino acids long. Per the germline V gene, CDR1 is SGDLS and CDR2 is YYNGEE. V lost 2 bases, J lost 1 base, and 9 bases lay in between. The CDR3 here is CASSVDTTNTEAFF. DNA of the CDR3: TGTGCCAGCAGCGTGGACACTACGAACACTGAAGCTTTCTTT.

The V gene is TRBV7-2, the J gene TRBJ2-7, with TRBD2 identical over 10 bases. Germline trimming cut 2 bases from V and 6 bases from J; bases unmatched to any gene: 4. This CDR3 comprises 14 residues. Germline-derived CDR1 and CDR2 are SGHTA and FQGNSA. This chain's CDR3 is CASSLSGGAVEQYF. In nucleotides, the CDR3 is TGTGCCAGCAGCTTAAGCGGGGGGGCGGTCGAGCAGTACTTC.

V and J are TRBV27 and TRBJ1-2, with D perhaps TRBD1 (6 bases). The CDR3 sequence is 12 residues long. Trimming took 4 bases from V and 8 from J, leaving 11 bases between them. Germline V gene sequence: CDR1 MNHEY, CDR2 SMNVEV (reference sequence). In DNA, the CDR3 is TGTGCCAGCAGTTGGCCGGGGGGCGGCTACACCTTC. It specifies CASSWPGGGYTF.

This chain connects TRBV7-2 to TRBJ2-7, with D tentatively TRBD2 (6 bases). V lost 7 bases to trimming and J lost 6 bases, with 13 bases between them. Germline loops: CDR1 SGHTA, CDR2 FQGNSA. The CDR3 loop spans 12 amino acids. CDR3 DNA: TGTGCCAGCAACTTCGTCGGGAGCGAGCAGTACTTC. Amino acids: CASNFVGSEQYF.

This clone showed up just once. The V call is TRBV20-1, the J call TRBJ2-7; no definite D call. V was cut by 1 base and J by 3 bases, with 4 bases left in between. The germline V gene encodes CDR1 DFQATT and CDR2 SNEGSKA (reference sequence). This CDR3 is built from 11 residues. In nucleotides, the CDR3 is TGCAGTGCTAGAGCCGACTACGAGCAGTACTTC. This codes for CSARADYEQYF.

CDR3 in DNA: TGCGCCAGCAGCTTGGACAGCTTCAACACCGGGGAGCTGTTTTTT. The encoded protein is CASSLDSFNTGELFF. The rearrangement links TRBV5-1 to TRBJ2-2; D remains ambiguous. Per the germline V gene, CDR1 is SGHRS and CDR2 is YFSETQ. The CDR3 has 15 amino acids. V was clipped by 0 bases and J by 2 bases, with 8 bases between them.

The CDR3, as DNA: TGTGCCAGCAGCGTAGGGGTTGAGCATGGCTACACCTTC. This encodes CASSVGVEHGYTF. V gene TRBV9 combines with J gene TRBJ1-2, with D hard to call. Trimming pared 0 bases from V and 6 bases from J, leaving 9 bases between. The germline gives CDR1 SGDLS, CDR2 YYNGEE. CDR3 length: 13 amino acids.